This TCR beta chain was retrieved from a study of cytomegalovirus exposure and HLA in healthy donors. Per the germline V gene, CDR1 is SGHKS and CDR2 is YYEKEE (reference sequence). This CDR3 is built from 15 residues. V lost 2 bases, J lost 3 bases, and 6 bases stayed unmatched. Method: immunoSEQ multiplex PCR; TCRdb's copy keeps in-frame clones and lacks some. The sample shows over 55,000 clones, 80% to 95% of them seen only once. Only one count was recorded for this clone. The source is a man younger than 35 in good health and CMV-seronegative. Sequenced material: PBMCs. This rearrangement joins TRBV5-5 to TRBJ2-7; 9 bases fit TRBD1. CDR3 loop: CASSFAGTGNYEQYF. For the CDR3, the DNA is TGTGCCAGCAGCTTCGCCGGGACAGGGAACTACGAGCAGTACTTC.